These 25 T cell receptor beta chains share one sample of origin, sequenced in a study of CD8+ T cells in alopecia areata. Sequencing relied on a cDNA template that was reverse transcribed from extracted RNA. Data came from immunoSEQ multiplex PCR; TCRdb stores just in-frame clones and leaves some out. The profile shows over 150,000 clones, approximately 62% of them singletons. Sequenced here: CD4+ T cells sorted from blood, sampled at week 0. The receptors derive from a human donor with alopecia areata.

The chain recombines TRBV6-6 with TRBJ1-5, with D possibly being TRBD1 (5 bases). Germline CDR1 is MNHNY and CDR2 is SVGAGI (reference sequence). V shed 7 bases and J shed 4 bases, with 11 bases lying between them. The CDR3 has 13 amino acids. This CDR3 is CASTNGANQPQHF. DNA for the CDR3: TGTGCCAGCACCAACGGGGCAAATCAGCCCCAGCATTTT.

The chain joins TRBV7-9 to TRBJ2-2; 9 nucleotides line up with TRBD2. This CDR3 region has 15 residues. The V and J ends lost 8 bases and 6 bases, in that order; junction bases with no gene match: 10. The germline gives CDR1 SEHNR, CDR2 FQNEAQ (reference sequence). CDR3 DNA sequence: TGTGCCAGCTTACCTATAGCGGGGGTATCCGGGGAGCTGTTTTTT. Residues: CASLPIAGVSGELFF.

A remark on this clone: This specimen includes other DNA sequences encoding the same CDR3. The chain recombines TRBV29-1 with TRBJ2-7; 7 nucleotides align to TRBD1. The CDR3 runs 12 residues. The J segment lost 3 bases and the V segment lost 6 bases, leaving 5 bases of the junction unmatched. Germline loops: CDR1 SQVTM, CDR2 ANQGSEA. The CDR3: CSVRQGVYEQYF. The CDR3 DNA reads as TGCAGCGTAAGGCAGGGGGTCTACGAGCAGTACTTC.

The rearrangement uses TRBV7-8 and TRBJ1-5; possible D gene TRBD1, 5 bases. The V gene's germline CDR1 is SGHVS and CDR2 FQNEAQ. This CDR3 contains 16 residues. V was clipped by 5 bases and J by 0 bases, with 14 bases between them. The CDR3 DNA sequence: TGTGCCAGCAGCGGGGGGACGTCGAATAGCAATCAGCCCCAGCATTTT. Amino acids: CASSGGTSNSNQPQHF.

The chain joins TRBV10-3 to TRBJ2-6, with 9 bases that match TRBD1. The CDR3 has 16 residues. The V and J ends lost 3 bases and 2 bases, in that order; junction bases with no gene match: 2. Looked up from germline, CDR1 is ENHRY and CDR2 is SYGVKD. CDR3 sequence (DNA): TGTGCCATCAGTGAAACAGGGGGCGCTGGGGCCAACGTCCTGACTTTC. Translation: CAISETGGAGANVLTF.

The rearrangement uses TRBV27 and TRBJ1-5; D unclear. The CDR3 has 13 amino acids. Trimming removed 2 bases at V and 4 bases at J, with 6 bases between. The germline V gene has CDR1 MNHEY and CDR2 SMNVEV (reference sequence). Here the CDR3 reads CASSLRQNQPQHF. In DNA form, the CDR3 reads TGTGCCAGCAGTTTAAGGCAGAATCAGCCCCAGCATTTT.

This clone turned up a few times. The J gene is TRBJ1-1, the V gene TRBV4-1, with 7 bases fitting TRBD1. CDR1 and CDR2 from the germline V gene are MGHRA and YSYEKL. This CDR3 region has 17 residues. Losses at the gene ends were 0 bases for V and 4 bases for J; bases not matched to a gene: 11. CDR3 in DNA: TGCGCCAGCAGCCAAGATACGAAGCCAGGGGGACGCACTGAAGCTTTCTTT. Its protein product is CASSQDTKPGGRTEAFF.

This chain links TRBV27 with TRBJ1-5; D might be TRBD1 (6 bases). The germline gives CDR1 MNHEY, CDR2 SMNVEV (reference sequence). Between the trimmed V and J ends, which lost 2 bases and 0 bases, there was a span of 11 bases. The CDR3 is 16 residues long. This CDR3 is CASSLRAGDSNQPQHF. The CDR3 DNA reads as TGTGCCAGCAGTTTAAGGGCAGGGGATAGCAATCAGCCCCAGCATTTT.

At least ten counts were recorded for this clone. Additional DNA sequences in this sample encode the identical CDR3. The chain couples TRBV25-1 to TRBJ2-7; D gene unclear. Germline assignment: CDR1 MGHDK and CDR2 SYGVNS. With 0 bases removed from V and 6 bases from J, the gap between germline ends came to 3 bases. The length of the CDR3 is 11 residues. The chain's CDR3 is CASSEYREQYF. CDR3 in DNA: TGTGCCAGCAGTGAATACCGCGAGCAGTACTTC.

The chain uses TRBV15 and TRBJ1-1; D unresolved. Germline V gene data show CDR1 as LNHNV and CDR2 as YYDKDF (reference sequence). Trimming shortened V by 5 bases and J by 4 bases, and 14 bases separated the two germline ends. CDR3 size: 14 residues. The CDR3 here is CATSHPGGGTEAFF. CDR3 sequence (DNA): TGTGCCACCAGCCATCCCGGAGGAGGCACTGAAGCTTTCTTT. Full variable domain (remainder filled in from reference TRBV15 and TRBJ1-1): DAMVIQNPRYQVTQFGKPVTLSCSQTLNHNVMYWYQQKSSQAPKLLFHYYDKDFNNEADTPDNFQSRRPNTSFCFLDIRSPGLGDTAMYLCATSHPGGGTEAFFGQGTRLTVV.

The chain recombines TRBV30 with TRBJ1-2; D gene ambiguous. This CDR3 has 12 amino acids. The germline V and J ends were trimmed by 3 bases and 5 bases, with 10 bases remaining between them. The V gene's germline CDR1 is GTSNPN and CDR2 SVGIG (reference sequence). The CDR3 bases are TGTGCCTGGAGGTCCGTGACGTATGGCTACACCTTC. As protein: CAWRSVTYGYTF.

V gene TRBV27 combines with J gene TRBJ2-7; tentatively, D is TRBD2 (5 bases). This CDR3 comprises 14 residues. The V gene's germline CDR1 is MNHEY and CDR2 SMNVEV (reference sequence). Trimming shortened V by 3 bases and J by 4 bases, and 13 bases separated the two germline ends. In DNA form, the CDR3 reads TGTGCCAGCAGTTTCGGGATATCGGCTTACGAGCAGTACTTC. Protein sequence: CASSFGISAYEQYF.

The chain joins TRBV11-2 to TRBJ2-3, with no clear D. CDR3 length equals 13 residues. V was clipped by 5 bases and J by 0 bases, with 6 bases between them. Germline lookup yields CDR1 SGHAT and CDR2 FQNNGV. In DNA form, the CDR3 reads TGTGCCAGCAGCGAACAGAGCACAGATACGCAGTATTTT. It encodes CASSEQSTDTQYF.

Details on this clone: An end of the junction does not agree with germline; a read error may underlie this. This sequence joins TRBV7-2 and TRBJ2-5, with TRBD1 matching 10 bases. This CDR3 contains 15 residues. Germline CDR1 reads SGHTA; CDR2 reads FQGNSA. The CDR3 DNA reads TGCGCCAGCAGCCAAGAAGGACAGGGGGGAGAGACCCAGTACTTC. It yields the protein CASSQEGQGGETQYF.

The V call is TRBV10-3, the J call TRBJ2-3; D is uncertain. CDR1 is ENHRY and CDR2 is SYGVKD in the germline V gene. V was cut by 2 bases and J by 5 bases, with 20 bases left in between. CDR3 size: 17 residues. CDR3 residues: CAISEGRSLGVRDTQYF. The CDR3 region has the DNA TGTGCCATCAGTGAGGGTCGGAGTCTGGGTGTAAGAGATACGCAGTATTTT.

The chain combines TRBV15 with TRBJ2-7, with D perhaps TRBD1 (5 bases). The germline CDR1 and CDR2 sequences are LNHNV and YYDKDF (reference sequence). The CDR3 runs 13 residues. V dropped 5 bases and J dropped 3 bases, with 11 bases sitting between them. The CDR3 DNA reads as TGTGCCACCAGCTTTAGCCAGGGCTACGAGCAGTACTTC. Translated, it gives CATSFSQGYEQYF.

The genes are TRBV7-9 and TRBJ2-7, with D uncertain. V shed 5 bases and J shed 2 bases, with 10 bases lying between them. This CDR3 spans 13 amino acids. Germline V gene lookup returns CDR1 SEHNR and CDR2 FQNEAQ (reference sequence). Written as DNA, the CDR3 is TGTGCCAGCAGCCCCGCGATCCCCTACGAGCAGTACTTC. Encoded protein: CASSPAIPYEQYF.

This chain joins TRBV5-1 and TRBJ2-1, with 7 bases aligning to TRBD2. V was pared by 0 bases and J by 2 bases, with 5 bases of the junction left unmatched. Germline V gives CDR1 SGHRS, CDR2 YFSETQ. The CDR3 extends over 16 amino acids. CDR3 in DNA: TGCGCCAGCAGCTTGGCAAGCGCGGGAGCCTACAATGAGCAGTTCTTC. As protein: CASSLASAGAYNEQFF.

This clone has a handful of counts. Here the CDR3 DNA reads TGTGCCAGCAGAAGGGGGGACGGTGCCTACGAGCAGTACTTC. Amino acid sequence: CASRRGDGAYEQYF. The chain is built from TRBV6-5 and TRBJ2-7; D might be TRBD1 or TRBD2, each matching 6 bases. CDR1 and CDR2 from the germline V gene are MNHEY and SVGAGI. The CDR3 sequence is 14 residues long. Trimming shortened V by 6 bases and J by 2 bases, and 14 bases separated the two germline ends.

This clone was counted between two and nine times. This chain's CDR3 is CASSRQGELGGYTF. The CDR3 DNA reads as TGTGCCAGCAGCCGACAGGGGGAGTTGGGCGGCTACACCTTC. The chain uses TRBV6-5 and TRBJ1-2; TRBD1 aligns across 9 bases. V gave up 6 bases and J gave up 8 bases; unmatched junction bases: 10. Germline V gives CDR1 MNHEY, CDR2 SVGAGI. This CDR3 spans 14 amino acids.

The chain combines TRBV30 with TRBJ1-5, with TRBD1 as a possible D gene (6 bases). Germline CDR1 GTSNPN, CDR2 SVGIG (reference sequence). The V gene lost 3 bases and the J gene lost 5 bases, with 11 bases spanning the gap. The CDR3 extends over 13 amino acids. The DNA of the CDR3 is TGTGCCTGGAGAACAGGGACGGATCAGCCCCAGCATTTT. This gives the protein CAWRTGTDQPQHF.

This clone has only a few counts. Other DNA sequences in the same sample also yield this CDR3. The chain employs TRBV29-1 and TRBJ1-2; D call uncertain. CDR3 length: 8 amino acids. V was clipped by 6 bases and J by 8 bases, with 4 bases between them. Germline CDR1 reads SQVTM; CDR2 reads ANQGSEA. The CDR3 nucleotides are TGCAGCGTGGGGGGCTACACCTTC. The encoded protein is CSVGGYTF.

The chain combines TRBV30 with TRBJ2-5; D remains ambiguous. Germline lookup yields CDR1 GTSNPN and CDR2 SVGIG (reference sequence). Trimming took 4 bases from V and 4 from J, leaving 7 bases between them. The CDR3 is 11 amino acids. The CDR3, as DNA: TGTGCCTGGAATTCGGGAGAGACCCAGTACTTC. Encoded protein: CAWNSGETQYF.

The rearrangement joins TRBV27 to TRBJ2-4, with 10 bases matching TRBD1. V shed 6 bases and J 9 bases; nucleotides not matched to a gene: 11. Germline V lookup: CDR1 MNHEY, CDR2 SMNVEV (reference sequence). The CDR3 has 15 amino acids. The CDR3 reads CASRDGTGVRSIQYF. The CDR3 DNA sequence: TGTGCCAGCAGGGACGGGACAGGGGTGCGTAGCATTCAGTACTTC.

V and J are TRBV30 and TRBJ2-1; 8 bases are shared with TRBD1. V shed 3 bases and J 2 bases; nucleotides not matched to a gene: 3. The CDR3 is made up of 14 amino acids. Germline assignment: CDR1 GTSNPN and CDR2 SVGIG (reference sequence). CDR3 sequence reads: CAWSPGQAYNEQFF. The DNA for the CDR3 is TGTGCCTGGAGCCCGGGACAGGCCTACAATGAGCAGTTCTTC.